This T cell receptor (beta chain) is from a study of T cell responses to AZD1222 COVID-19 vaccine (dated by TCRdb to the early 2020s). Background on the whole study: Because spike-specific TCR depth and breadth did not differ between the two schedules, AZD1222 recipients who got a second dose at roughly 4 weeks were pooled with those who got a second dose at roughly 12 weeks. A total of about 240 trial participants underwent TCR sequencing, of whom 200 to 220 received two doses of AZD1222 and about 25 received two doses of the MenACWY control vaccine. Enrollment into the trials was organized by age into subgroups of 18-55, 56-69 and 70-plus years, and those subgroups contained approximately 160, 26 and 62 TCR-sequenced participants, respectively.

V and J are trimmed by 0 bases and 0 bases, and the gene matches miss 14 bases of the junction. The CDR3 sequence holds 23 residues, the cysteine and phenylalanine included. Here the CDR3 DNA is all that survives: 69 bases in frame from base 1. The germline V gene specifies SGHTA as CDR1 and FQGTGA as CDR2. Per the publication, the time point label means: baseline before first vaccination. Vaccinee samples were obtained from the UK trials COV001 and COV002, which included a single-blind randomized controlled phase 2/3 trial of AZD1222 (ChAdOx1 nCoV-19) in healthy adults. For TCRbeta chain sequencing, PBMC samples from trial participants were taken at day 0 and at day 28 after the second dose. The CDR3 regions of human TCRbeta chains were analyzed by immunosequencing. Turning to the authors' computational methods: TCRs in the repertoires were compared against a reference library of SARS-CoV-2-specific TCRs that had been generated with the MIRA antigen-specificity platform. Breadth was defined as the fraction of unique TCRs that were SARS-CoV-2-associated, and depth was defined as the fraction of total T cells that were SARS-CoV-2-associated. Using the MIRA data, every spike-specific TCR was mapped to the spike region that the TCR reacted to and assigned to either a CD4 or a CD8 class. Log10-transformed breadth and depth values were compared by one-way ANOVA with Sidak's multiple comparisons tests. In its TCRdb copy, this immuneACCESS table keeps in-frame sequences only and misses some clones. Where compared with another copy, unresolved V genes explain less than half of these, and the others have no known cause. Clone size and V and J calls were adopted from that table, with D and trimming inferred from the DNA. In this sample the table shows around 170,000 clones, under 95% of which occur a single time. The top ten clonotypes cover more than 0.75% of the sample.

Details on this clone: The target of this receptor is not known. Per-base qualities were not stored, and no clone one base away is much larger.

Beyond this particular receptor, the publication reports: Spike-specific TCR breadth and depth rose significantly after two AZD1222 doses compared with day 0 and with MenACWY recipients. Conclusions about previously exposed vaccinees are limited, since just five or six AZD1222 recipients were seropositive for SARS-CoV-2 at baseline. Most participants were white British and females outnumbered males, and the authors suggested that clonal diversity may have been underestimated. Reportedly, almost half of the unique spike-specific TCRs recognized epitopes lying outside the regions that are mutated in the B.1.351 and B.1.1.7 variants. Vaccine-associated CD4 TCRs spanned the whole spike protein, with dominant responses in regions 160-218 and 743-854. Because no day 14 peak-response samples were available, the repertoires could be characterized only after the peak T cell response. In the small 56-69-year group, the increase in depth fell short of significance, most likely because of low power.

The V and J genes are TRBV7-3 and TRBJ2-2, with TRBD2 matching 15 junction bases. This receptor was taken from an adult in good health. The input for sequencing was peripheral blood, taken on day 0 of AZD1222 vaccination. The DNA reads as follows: TGTGCCAGCAGCTTAACGGCGCGGGGACTAGCGGGGGGCGACCATACGAACACCGGGGAGCTGTTTTTT. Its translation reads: CASSLTARGLAGGDHTNTGELFF.